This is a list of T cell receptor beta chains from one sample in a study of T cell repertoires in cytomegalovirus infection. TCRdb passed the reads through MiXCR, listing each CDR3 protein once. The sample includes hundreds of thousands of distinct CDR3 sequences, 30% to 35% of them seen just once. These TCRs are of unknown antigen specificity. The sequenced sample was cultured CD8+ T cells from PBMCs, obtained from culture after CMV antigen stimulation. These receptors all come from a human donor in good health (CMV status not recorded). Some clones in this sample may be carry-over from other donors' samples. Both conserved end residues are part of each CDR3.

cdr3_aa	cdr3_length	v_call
CASSLAGVSGNTIYF	15	TRBV5-5
CASSPKGNNSPLHF	14	TRBV4-2
CASTLQGGYTGELFF	15	TRBV7-6
CASSSDSLNYGYTF	14	TRBV27
CASSVGGVSANEQFF	15	TRBV9
CAISESQGYAEAFF	14	TRBV10-3
CASSPLGRETGTYEQYF	17	TRBV19
CASSLGTPPSYNEQFF	16	TRBV27
CASSYSPDRDTGELFF	16	TRBV6-2/TRBV6-3
CATSRDGAVGVTSGELFF	18	TRBV15
CASSPPGWPEAFF	13	TRBV7-9
CATSSGDWNYGYTF	14	TRBV24-1
CASSPHGGPQHF	12	TRBV7-6
CASSLEVQLNTEAFF	15	TRBV7-8
CASSSGEVGGPGTEAFF	17	TRBV6-6
CASSLTGREAFF	12	TRBV11-2
CSVEMAGSSYNEQFF	15	TRBV29-1
CASSTRTELSPYEQYF	16	TRBV12-3/TRBV12-4
CASRGLAGGHEQFF	14	TRBV27